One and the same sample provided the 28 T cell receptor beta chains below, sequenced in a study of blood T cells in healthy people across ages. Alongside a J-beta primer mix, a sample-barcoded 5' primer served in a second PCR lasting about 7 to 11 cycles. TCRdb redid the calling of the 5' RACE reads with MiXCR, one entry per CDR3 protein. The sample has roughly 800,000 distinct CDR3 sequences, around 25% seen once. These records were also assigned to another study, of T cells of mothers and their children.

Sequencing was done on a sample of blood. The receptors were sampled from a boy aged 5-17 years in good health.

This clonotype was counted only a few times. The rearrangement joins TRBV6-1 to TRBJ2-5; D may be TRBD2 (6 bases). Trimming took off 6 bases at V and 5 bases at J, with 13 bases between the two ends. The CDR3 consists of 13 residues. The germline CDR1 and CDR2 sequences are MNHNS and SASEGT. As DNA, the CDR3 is TGTGCCAGCAGAAGGGGAGGTGGCGAGACCCAGTACTTC. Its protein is CASRRGGGETQYF.

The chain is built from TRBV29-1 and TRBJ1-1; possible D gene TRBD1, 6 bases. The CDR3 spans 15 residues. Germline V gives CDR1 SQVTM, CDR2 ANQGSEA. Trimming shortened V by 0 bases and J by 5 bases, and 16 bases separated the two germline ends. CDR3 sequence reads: CSVEDGSGVTTEAFF. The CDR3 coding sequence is TGCAGCGTTGAAGACGGATCAGGGGTTACAACTGAAGCTTTCTTT.

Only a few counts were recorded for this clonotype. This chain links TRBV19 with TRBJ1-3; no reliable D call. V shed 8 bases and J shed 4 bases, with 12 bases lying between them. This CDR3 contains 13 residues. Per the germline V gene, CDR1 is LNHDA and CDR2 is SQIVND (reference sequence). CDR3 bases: TGTGCCAGTGGCATAAGGTCCGGAAACACCATATATTTT. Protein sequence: CASGIRSGNTIYF.

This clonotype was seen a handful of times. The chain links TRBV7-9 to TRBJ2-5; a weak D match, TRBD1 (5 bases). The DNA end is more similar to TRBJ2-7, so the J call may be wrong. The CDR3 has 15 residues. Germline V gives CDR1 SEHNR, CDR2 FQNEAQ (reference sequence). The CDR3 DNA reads TGTGCCAGCAGCTTAGGACAGCGAGACCCCTACGAGCAGTACTTC. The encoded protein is CASSLGQRDPYEQYF.

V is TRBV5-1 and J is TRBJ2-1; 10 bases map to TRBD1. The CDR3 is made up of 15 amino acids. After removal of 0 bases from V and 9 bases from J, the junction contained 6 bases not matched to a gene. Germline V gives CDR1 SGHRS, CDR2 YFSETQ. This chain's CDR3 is CASSLAVGTGVEQFF. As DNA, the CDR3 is TGCGCCAGCAGCTTGGCCGTTGGGACAGGGGTTGAGCAGTTCTTC.

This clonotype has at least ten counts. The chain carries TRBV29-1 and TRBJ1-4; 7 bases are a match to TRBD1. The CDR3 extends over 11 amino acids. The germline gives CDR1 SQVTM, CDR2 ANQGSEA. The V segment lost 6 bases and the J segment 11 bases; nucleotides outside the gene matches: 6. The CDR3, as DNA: TGCAGCGTAGAAACAGGGGAGAAACTGTTTTTT. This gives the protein CSVETGEKLFF.

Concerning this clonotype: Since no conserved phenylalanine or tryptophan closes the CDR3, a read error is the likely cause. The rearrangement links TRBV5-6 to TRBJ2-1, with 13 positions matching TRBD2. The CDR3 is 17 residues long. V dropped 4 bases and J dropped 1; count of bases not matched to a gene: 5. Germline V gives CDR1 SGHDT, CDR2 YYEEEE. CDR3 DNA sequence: TGTGCCAGCAGCCTACTAGCGGGGGGGCCGTCCTACAATGAGCAGTTCCTC. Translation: CASSLLAGGPSYNEQFL.

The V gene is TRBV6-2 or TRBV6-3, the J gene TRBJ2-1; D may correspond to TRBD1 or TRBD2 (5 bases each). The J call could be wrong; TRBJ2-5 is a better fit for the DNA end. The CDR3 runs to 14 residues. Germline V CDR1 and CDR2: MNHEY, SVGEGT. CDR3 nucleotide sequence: TGTGCCAGCAGTTACTCGAAAGGGGAGACGACCCAGTACTTC. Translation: CASSYSKGETTQYF.

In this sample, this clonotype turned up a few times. The CDR3 bases are TGCGCCAGCAGCCAAGATTGGAAGACCCAGTACTTC. Protein sequence: CASSQDWKTQYF. V and J are TRBV4-1 and TRBJ2-5; D is uncertain. The CDR3 has 12 amino acids. V lost 0 bases, J lost 6 bases, and 5 bases lay in between. Germline values: CDR1 MGHRA, CDR2 YSYEKL.

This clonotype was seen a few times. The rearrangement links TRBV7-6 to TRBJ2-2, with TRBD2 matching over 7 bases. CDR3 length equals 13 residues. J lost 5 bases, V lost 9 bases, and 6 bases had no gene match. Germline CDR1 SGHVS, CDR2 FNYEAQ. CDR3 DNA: TGTGCCAGTATCGGGGGGAGAACCGGGGAGCTGTTTTTT. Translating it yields CASIGGRTGELFF.

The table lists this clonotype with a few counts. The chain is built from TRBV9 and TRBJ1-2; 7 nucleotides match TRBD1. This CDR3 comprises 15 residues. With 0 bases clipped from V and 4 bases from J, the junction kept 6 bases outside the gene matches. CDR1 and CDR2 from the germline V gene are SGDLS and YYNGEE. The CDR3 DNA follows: TGTGCCAGCAGCGTAGGAGCAGGGGGAGGCTATGGCTACACCTTC. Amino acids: CASSVGAGGGYGYTF.

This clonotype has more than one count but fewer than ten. DNA of the CDR3: TGTGCCAGCAACAGGGGACAGATCCCCACCGGGGAGCTGTTTTTT. This translates into CASNRGQIPTGELFF. The V and J genes are TRBV7-3 and TRBJ2-2; 7 nucleotides agree with TRBD1. Germline CDR1 reads SGHTA; CDR2 reads FQGTGA. The V and J ends lost 7 bases and 4 bases, in that order; junction bases with no gene match: 9. The CDR3 is 15 residues long. The complete variable domain, with remaining parts taken from reference TRBV7-3 and TRBJ2-2, reads GAGVSQTPSNKVTEKGKYVELRCDPISGHTALYWYRQSLGQGPEFLIYFQGTGAADDSGLPNDRFFAVRPEGSVSTLKIQRTERGDSAVYLCASNRGQIPTGELFFGEGSRLTVL.

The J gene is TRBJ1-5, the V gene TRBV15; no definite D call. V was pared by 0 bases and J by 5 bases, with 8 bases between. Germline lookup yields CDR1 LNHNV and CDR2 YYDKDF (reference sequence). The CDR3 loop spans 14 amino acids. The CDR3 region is CATSRELGDQPQHF. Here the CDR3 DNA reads TGTGCCACCAGCAGAGAACTTGGAGATCAGCCCCAGCATTTT. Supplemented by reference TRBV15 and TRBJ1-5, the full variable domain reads DAMVIQNPRYQVTQFGKPVTLSCSQTLNHNVMYWYQQKSSQAPKLLFHYYDKDFNNEADTPDNFQSRRPNTSFCFLDIRSPGLGDTAMYLCATSRELGDQPQHFGDGTRLSIL.

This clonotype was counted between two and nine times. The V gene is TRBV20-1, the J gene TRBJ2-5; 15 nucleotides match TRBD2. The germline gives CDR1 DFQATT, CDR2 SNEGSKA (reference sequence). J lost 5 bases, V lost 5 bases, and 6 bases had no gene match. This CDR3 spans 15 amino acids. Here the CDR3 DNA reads TGCAGTGCTGAGAGGACTAGCGGGAGGGGGGAGACCCAGTACTTC. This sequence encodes CSAERTSGRGETQYF.

DNA for the CDR3: TGCAGCGTTGTGAAACGGCTGGTAAAAGAGACCCAGTACTTC. Translating it yields CSVVKRLVKETQYF. The genes are TRBV29-1 and TRBJ2-5; D is unresolved. CDR1 and CDR2 from the germline V gene are SQVTM and ANQGSEA. This CDR3 comprises 14 residues. V lost 4 bases to trimming and J lost 3 bases, with 15 bases between them.

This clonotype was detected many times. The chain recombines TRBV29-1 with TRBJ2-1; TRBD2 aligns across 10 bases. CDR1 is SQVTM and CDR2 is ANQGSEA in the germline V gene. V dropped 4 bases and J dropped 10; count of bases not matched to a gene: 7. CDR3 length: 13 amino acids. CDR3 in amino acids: CSVASGRAREQFF. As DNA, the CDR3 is TGCAGCGTTGCAAGCGGGAGGGCAAGGGAGCAGTTCTTC.

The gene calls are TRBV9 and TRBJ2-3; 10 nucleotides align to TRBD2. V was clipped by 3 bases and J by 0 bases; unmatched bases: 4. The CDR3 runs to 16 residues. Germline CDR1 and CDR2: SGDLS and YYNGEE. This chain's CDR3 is CASSAELAGSTDTQYF. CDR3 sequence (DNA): TGTGCCAGCAGCGCAGAACTAGCGGGGAGCACAGATACGCAGTATTTT.

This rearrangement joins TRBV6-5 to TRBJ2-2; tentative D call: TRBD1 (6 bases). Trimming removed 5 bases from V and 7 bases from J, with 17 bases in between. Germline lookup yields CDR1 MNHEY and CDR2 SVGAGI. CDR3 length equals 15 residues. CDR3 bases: TGTGCCAGCAGTCCCCTTCGACAGGCCGACGGGGAGCTGTTTTTT. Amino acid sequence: CASSPLRQADGELFF.

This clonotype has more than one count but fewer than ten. The CDR3: CASSLVRLDEQFF. The CDR3, as DNA: TGTGCCAGCAGCTTGGTCAGGCTTGATGAGCAGTTCTTC. This chain links TRBV5-5 with TRBJ2-5; D not resolved. The J call is in doubt because the DNA end fits TRBJ2-1 better. This CDR3 is built from 13 residues. Looked up from germline, CDR1 is SGHKS and CDR2 is YYEKEE (reference sequence).

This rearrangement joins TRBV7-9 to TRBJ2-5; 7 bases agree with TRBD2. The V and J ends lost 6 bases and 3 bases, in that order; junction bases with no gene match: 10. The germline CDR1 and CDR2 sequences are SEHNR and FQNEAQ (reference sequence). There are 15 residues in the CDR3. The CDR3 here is CASRPSGTLKETQYF. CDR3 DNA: TGTGCCAGCAGACCCAGCGGGACCTTAAAAGAGACCCAGTACTTC.

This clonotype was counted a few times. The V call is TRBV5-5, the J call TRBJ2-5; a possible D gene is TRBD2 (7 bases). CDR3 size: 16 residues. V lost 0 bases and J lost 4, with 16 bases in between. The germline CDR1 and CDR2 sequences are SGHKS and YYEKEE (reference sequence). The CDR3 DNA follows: TGTGCCAGCAGCTTGGAATTCGGGGGGCTCGGAGAGACCCAGTACTTC. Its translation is CASSLEFGGLGETQYF.

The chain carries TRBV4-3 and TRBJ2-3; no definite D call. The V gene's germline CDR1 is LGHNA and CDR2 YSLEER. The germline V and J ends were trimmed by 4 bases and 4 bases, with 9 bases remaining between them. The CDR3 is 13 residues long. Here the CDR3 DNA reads TGCGCCAGCAGCCCCTCAGTACCAGATACGCAGTATTTT. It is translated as CASSPSVPDTQYF.

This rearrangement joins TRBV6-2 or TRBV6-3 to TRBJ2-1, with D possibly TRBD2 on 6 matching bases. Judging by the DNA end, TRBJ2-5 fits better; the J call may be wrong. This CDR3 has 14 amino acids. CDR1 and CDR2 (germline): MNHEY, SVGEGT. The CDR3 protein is CASSYGGAWETQYF. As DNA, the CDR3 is TGTGCCAGCAGTTACGGCGGGGCGTGGGAGACCCAGTACTTC.

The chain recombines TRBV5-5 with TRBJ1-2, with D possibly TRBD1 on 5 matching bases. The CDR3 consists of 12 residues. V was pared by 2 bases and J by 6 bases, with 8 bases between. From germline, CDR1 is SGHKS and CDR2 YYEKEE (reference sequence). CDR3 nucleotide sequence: TGTGCCAGCAGCTTCGGGACCCATGGCTACACCTTC. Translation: CASSFGTHGYTF.

The CDR3 DNA reads TGCAGCTTTGGGAAGACTAGCGGGTCCAATGAGCAGTTCTTC. Its protein product is CSFGKTSGSNEQFF. The chain has TRBV29-1 and TRBJ2-1; TRBD2 aligns across 10 bases. Germline-derived CDR1 and CDR2 are SQVTM and ANQGSEA. With 8 bases clipped from V and 6 bases from J, the junction kept 10 bases outside the gene matches. The CDR3 runs to 14 residues.

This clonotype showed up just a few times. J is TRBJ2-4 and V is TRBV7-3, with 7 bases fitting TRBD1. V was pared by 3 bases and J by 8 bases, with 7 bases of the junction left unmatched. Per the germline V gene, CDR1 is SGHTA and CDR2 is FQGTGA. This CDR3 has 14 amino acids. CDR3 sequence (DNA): TGTGCCAGCAGCTTCCAGGGGGAAGGGGACATTCAGTACTTC. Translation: CASSFQGEGDIQYF.

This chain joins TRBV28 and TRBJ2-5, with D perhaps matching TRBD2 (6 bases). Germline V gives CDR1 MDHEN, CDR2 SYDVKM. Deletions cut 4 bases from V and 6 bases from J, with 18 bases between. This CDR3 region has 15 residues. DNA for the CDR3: TGTGCCAGCAGTTCCCCACCCGGGGGAGGAAAGACCCAGTACTTC. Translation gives CASSSPPGGGKTQYF.

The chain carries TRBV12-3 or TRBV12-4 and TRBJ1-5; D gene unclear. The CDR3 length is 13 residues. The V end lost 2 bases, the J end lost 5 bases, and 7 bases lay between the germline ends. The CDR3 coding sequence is TGTGCCAGCAGTTTATCCCTAGATCAGCCCCAGCATTTT. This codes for CASSLSLDQPQHF.